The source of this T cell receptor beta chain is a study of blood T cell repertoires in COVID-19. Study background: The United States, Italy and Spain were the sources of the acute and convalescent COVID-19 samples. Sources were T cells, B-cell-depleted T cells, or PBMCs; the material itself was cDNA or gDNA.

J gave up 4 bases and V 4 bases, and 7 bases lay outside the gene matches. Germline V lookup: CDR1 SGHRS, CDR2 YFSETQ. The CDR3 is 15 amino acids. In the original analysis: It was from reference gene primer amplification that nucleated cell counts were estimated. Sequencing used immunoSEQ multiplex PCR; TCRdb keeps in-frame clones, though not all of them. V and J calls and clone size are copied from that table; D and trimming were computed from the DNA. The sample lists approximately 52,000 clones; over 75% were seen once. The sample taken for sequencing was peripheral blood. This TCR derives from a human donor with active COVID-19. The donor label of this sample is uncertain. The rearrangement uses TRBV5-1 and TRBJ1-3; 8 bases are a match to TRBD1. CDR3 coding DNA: TGCGCCAGCAGCCCGACAGGGGTCTCAGGAAACACCATATATTTT. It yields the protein CASSPTGVSGNTIYF.